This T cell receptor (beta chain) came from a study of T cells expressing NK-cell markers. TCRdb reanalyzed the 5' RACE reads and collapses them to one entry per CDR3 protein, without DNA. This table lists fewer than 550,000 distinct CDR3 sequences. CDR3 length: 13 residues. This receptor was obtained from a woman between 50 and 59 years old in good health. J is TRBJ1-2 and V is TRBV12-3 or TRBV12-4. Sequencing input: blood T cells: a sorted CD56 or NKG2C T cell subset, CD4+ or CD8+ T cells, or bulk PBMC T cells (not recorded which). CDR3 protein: CASSLGFMGGYTF.